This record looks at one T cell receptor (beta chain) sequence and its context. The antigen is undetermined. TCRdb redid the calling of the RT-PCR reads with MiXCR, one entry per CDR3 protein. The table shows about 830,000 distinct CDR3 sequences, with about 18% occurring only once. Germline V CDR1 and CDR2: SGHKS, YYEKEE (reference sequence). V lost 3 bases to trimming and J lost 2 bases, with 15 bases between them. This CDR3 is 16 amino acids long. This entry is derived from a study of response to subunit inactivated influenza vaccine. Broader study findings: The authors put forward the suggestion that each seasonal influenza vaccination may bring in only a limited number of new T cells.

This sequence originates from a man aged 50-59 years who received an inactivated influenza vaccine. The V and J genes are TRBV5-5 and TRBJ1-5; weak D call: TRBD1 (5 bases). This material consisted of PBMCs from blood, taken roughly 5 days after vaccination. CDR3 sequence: CASSSLGGDGNQPQHF. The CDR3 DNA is TGTGCCAGCAGCTCCCTCGGGGGGGACGGCAATCAGCCCCAGCATTTT.